These 11 T cell receptor beta chains were all obtained from the same sample, sequenced in a study of blood T cell repertoires in COVID-19. The method was immunoSEQ multiplex PCR; TCRdb's version includes in-frame clones alone and lacks a portion of them. The profile covers some 200,000 clones, with around 84% appearing a single time and approximately 5.9% taken by the ten largest. Sequenced input: peripheral blood. Receptors originate from an elderly man with acute or convalescent COVID-19.

The DNA for the CDR3 is TGTGCCAGCAGCCAAGTGGGGGCCGGAACAGGGGAAGAAAAACTGTTTTTT. Translation gives CASSQVGAGTGEEKLFF. The chain uses TRBV4-2 and TRBJ1-4; 7 bases are shared with TRBD1. The CDR3 sequence is 17 residues long. Germline V gives CDR1 LGHNA, CDR2 YNFKEQ. The V gene end was trimmed by 1 base and the J gene end by 8 bases; junction bases not matched to a gene: 13.

This clone was found once. This chain links TRBV27 with TRBJ2-7, with 10 bases fitting TRBD2. This CDR3 is built from 15 residues. V lost 6 bases to trimming and J lost 4 bases; unmatched junction nucleotides: 9. Germline assignment: CDR1 MNHEY and CDR2 SMNVEV (reference sequence). In nucleotides, the CDR3 is TGTGCCAGCAGACTCGGACTAGCGGATATGTACGAGCAGTACTTC. This codes for CASRLGLADMYEQYF.

This clone was seen a single time. The chain uses TRBV19 and TRBJ1-1; 8 bases line up with TRBD1. This CDR3 comprises 13 residues. In germline, CDR1 is LNHDA, CDR2 SQIVND (reference sequence). Trimming removed 6 bases from V and 4 bases from J; junction bases left unmatched: 4. Here the CDR3 DNA reads TGTGCCAGTAGCCACAGGGGGGGCACTGAAGCTTTCTTT. Protein: CASSHRGGTEAFF.

The V gene is TRBV19, the J gene TRBJ1-4; 7 positions match TRBD1. Unmatched junction bases numbered 8, after V lost 8 bases and J lost 8 bases. The germline CDR1 and CDR2 sequences are LNHDA and SQIVND (reference sequence). This CDR3 is 13 amino acids long. The CDR3: CASSQGSGEKLFF. In nucleotides, the CDR3 is TGTGCCAGTTCACAGGGGTCTGGGGAAAAACTGTTTTTT.

The chain links TRBV30 to TRBJ2-7, with D hard to call. Germline V gene lookup returns CDR1 GTSNPN and CDR2 SVGIG (reference sequence). V lost 0 bases, J lost 3 bases, and 6 bases lay in between. This CDR3 is 12 amino acids long. CDR3 loop: CAWSVALYEQYF. The CDR3 coding sequence is TGTGCCTGGAGTGTGGCTCTCTACGAGCAGTACTTC. The variable domain in full, completed from reference TRBV30 and TRBJ2-7, reads SQTIHQWPATLVQPVGSPLSLECTVEGTSNPNLYWYRQAAGRGLQLLFYSVGIGQISSEVPQNLSASRPQDRQFILSSKKLLLSDSGFYLCAWSVALYEQYFGPGTRLTVT.

V and J are TRBV2 and TRBJ2-2; 8 bases are shared with TRBD2. J lost 7 bases, V lost 6 bases, and 13 bases had no gene match. CDR3 length equals 16 residues. Germline CDR1 and CDR2: SNHLY and FYNNEI. The CDR3: CASRRLISGNDGELFF. The CDR3 DNA is TGTGCCAGCAGACGCCTGATTAGCGGGAATGACGGGGAGCTGTTTTTT.

The rearrangement uses TRBV7-2 and TRBJ1-4; a weak D match, TRBD1 (6 bases). Germline V gene data show CDR1 as SGHTA and CDR2 as FQGNSA. The CDR3 spans 16 residues. Trimming cost V 5 bases and J 5 bases, with 18 bases left between them. The CDR3 loop is CASSPLGGVLNEKLFF. CDR3 nucleotides: TGTGCCAGCAGCCCCCTAGGGGGGGTTTTGAATGAAAAACTGTTTTTT.

V usage is TRBV7-6 and J usage is TRBJ2-3; no clear D gene. V lost 1 base, J lost 3 bases, and 11 bases lay in between. CDR3 size: 15 residues. CDR1 is SGHVS and CDR2 is FNYEAQ in the germline V gene. CDR3 nucleotides: TGTGCCAGCAGCTTAGGGTTTTACGGGACAGATACGCAGTATTTT. This translates into CASSLGFYGTDTQYF.

The V gene is TRBV3-1 (or the pseudogene TRBV3-2), the J gene TRBJ2-1, with 11 positions matching TRBD2. The CDR3 has 17 residues. V was pared by 3 bases and J by 4 bases, with 8 bases of the junction left unmatched. CDR1 LGHDT and CDR2 YNNKEL come from the germline V gene (reference sequence). Here the CDR3 DNA reads TGTGCCAGCAGCCAGTTAGCGGGAGGGTCGGCATACAATGAGCAGTTCTTC. It specifies CASSQLAGGSAYNEQFF.

The J gene is TRBJ1-6, the V gene TRBV6-5; D gene uncertain. V was pared by 6 bases and J by 4 bases, with 10 bases between. The CDR3 loop spans 14 amino acids. The germline V gene has CDR1 MNHEY and CDR2 SVGAGI. CDR3 DNA: TGTGCCAGCAGCAGCGGCAGATATAATTCACCCCTCCACTTT. Amino acids: CASSSGRYNSPLHF.

This clone came up a few times. The gene calls are TRBV24-1 and TRBJ1-3; 7 bases match TRBD1. The CDR3 has 13 residues. Trimming at V came to 7 bases and at J to 4 bases, leaving 3 bases not matched to a gene. Germline assignment: CDR1 KGHDR and CDR2 SFDVKD. The CDR3 loop reads CATSGGQGNTIYF. In DNA, the CDR3 is TGTGCCACCAGCGGGGGACAGGGAAACACCATATATTTT.